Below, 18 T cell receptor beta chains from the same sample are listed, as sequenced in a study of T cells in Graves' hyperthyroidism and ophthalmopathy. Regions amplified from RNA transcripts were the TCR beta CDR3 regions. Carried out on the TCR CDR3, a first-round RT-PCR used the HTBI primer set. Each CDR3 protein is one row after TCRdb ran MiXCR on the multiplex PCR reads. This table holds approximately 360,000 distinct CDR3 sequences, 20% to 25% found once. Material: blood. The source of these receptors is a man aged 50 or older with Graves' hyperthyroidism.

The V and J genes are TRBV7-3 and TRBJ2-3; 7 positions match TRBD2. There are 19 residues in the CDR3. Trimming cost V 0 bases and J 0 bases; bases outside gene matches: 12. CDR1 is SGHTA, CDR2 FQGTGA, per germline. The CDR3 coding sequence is TGTGCCAGCAGCTTAACTTTCGCGGGAGAGGGTCGTAGCACAGATACGCAGTATTTT. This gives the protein CASSLTFAGEGRSTDTQYF.

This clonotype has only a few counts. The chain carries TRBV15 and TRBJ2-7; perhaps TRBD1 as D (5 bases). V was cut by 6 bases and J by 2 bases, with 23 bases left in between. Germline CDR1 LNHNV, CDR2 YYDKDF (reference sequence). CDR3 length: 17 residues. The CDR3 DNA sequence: TGTGCCACCAGTAAGAGACCTCGACAGCTCCTCCCCTACGAGCAGTACTTC. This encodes CATSKRPRQLLPYEQYF.

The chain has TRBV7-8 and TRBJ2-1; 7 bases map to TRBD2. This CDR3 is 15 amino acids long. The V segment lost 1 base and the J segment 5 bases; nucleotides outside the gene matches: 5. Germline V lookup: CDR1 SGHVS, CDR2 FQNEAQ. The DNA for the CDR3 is TGTGCCAGCAGCTTAGAGGGACTACCAGACAATGAGCAGTTCTTC. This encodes CASSLEGLPDNEQFF.

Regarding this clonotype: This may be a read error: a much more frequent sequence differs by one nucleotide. The CDR3 DNA follows: TGTGCCAGCAGGGCGGACAGCCACGAGCAGTACTTC. Protein: CASRADSHEQYF. This chain joins TRBV2 and TRBJ2-7; maybe TRBD1 (6 bases). The CDR3 extends over 12 amino acids. In germline, CDR1 is SNHLY, CDR2 FYNNEI. V was cut by 6 bases and J by 5 bases, with 11 bases left in between. Supplemented by reference TRBV2 and TRBJ2-7, the full variable domain reads EPEVTQTPSHQVTQMGQEVILRCVPISNHLYFYWYRQILGQKVEFLVSFYNNEISEKSEIFDDQFSVERPDGSNFTLKIRSTKLEDSAMYFCASRADSHEQYFGPGTRLTVT.

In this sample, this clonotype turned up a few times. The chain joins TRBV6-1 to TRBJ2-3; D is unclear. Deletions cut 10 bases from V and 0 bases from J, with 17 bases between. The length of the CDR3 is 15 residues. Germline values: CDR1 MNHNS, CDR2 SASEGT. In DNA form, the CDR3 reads TGTGCCACCACGATAGGGCAGTCTAGCACAGATACGCAGTATTTT. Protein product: CATTIGQSSTDTQYF.

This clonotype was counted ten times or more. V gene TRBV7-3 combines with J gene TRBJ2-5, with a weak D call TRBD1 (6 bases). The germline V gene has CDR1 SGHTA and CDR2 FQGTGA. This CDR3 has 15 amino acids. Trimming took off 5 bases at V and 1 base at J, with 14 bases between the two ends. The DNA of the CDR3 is TGTGCCAGCAGCCTCGGGTCAGGGGTCCAAGAGACCCAGTACTTC. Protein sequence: CASSLGSGVQETQYF.

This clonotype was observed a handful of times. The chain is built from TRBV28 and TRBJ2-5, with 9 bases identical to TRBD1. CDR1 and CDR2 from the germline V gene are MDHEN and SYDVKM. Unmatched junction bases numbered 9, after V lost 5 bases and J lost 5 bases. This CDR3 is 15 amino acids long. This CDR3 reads CASSAAGQGLETQYF. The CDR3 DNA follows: TGTGCCAGCAGTGCCGCCGGACAGGGGTTGGAGACCCAGTACTTC.

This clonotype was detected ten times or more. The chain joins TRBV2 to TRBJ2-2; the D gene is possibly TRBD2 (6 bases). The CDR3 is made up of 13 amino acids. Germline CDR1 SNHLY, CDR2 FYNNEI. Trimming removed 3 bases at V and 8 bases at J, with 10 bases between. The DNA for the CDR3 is TGTGCCAGCAGTGAGAGGAGGGAGGGGGAGCTGTTTTTT. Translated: CASSERREGELFF.

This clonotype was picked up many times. The CDR3 DNA is TGTGCCACTGGACTAGCGGACAATGAGCAGTTCTTC. Its translation: CATGLADNEQFF. The rearrangement links TRBV2 to TRBJ2-1; 10 bases match TRBD2. V lost 10 bases and J lost 5; bases outside the gene matches: 2. This CDR3 has 12 amino acids. CDR1 SNHLY and CDR2 FYNNEI come from the germline V gene.

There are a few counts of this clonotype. CDR3 nucleotides: TGCAGTGCTACCACCCTACTAGCGGGGGGGGAGAATACGCAGTATTTT. Its translation: CSATTLLAGGENTQYF. V is TRBV20-1 and J is TRBJ2-3, with TRBD2 matching 13 bases. Germline V lookup: CDR1 DFQATT, CDR2 SNEGSKA (reference sequence). There are 16 residues in the CDR3. V gave up 4 bases and J gave up 7 bases; unmatched junction bases: 11.

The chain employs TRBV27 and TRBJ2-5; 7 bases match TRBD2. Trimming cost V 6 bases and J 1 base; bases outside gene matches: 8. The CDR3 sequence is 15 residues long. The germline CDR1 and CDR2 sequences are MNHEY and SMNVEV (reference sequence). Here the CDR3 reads CASRRGGGVQETQYF. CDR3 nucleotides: TGTGCCAGCAGACGAGGTGGGGGGGTCCAAGAGACCCAGTACTTC.

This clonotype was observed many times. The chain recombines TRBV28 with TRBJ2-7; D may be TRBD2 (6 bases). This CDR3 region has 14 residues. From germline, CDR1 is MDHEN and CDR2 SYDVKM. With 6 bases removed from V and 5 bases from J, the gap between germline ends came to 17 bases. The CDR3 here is CASSSPGSSDEQYF. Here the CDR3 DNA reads TGTGCCAGCAGCTCCCCCGGGAGTAGCGACGAGCAGTACTTC. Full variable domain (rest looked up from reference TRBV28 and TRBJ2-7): DVKVTQSSRYLVKRTGEKVFLECVQDMDHENMFWYRQDPGLGLRLIYFSYDVKMKEKGDIPEGYSVSREKKERFSLILESASTNQTSMYLCASSSPGSSDEQYFGPGTRLTVT.

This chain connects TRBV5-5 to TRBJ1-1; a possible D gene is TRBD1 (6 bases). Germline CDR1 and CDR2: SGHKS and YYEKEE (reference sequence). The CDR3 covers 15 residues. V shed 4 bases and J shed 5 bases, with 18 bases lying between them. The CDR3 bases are TGTGCCAGCAGCACGCTACAGGGAGTGGAAACTGAAGCTTTCTTT. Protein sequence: CASSTLQGVETEAFF.

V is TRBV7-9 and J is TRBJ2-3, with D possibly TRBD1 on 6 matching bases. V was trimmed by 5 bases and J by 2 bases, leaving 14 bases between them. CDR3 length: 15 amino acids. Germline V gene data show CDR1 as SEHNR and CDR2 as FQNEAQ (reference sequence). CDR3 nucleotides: TGTGCCAGCAGCCACCAACGGGACAACACAGATACGCAGTATTTT. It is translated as CASSHQRDNTDTQYF.

CDR3 DNA sequence: TGTGCCAGCAACCCTCGACGGGGACTGGCCAAAAACATTCAGTACTTC. The encoded protein is CASNPRRGLAKNIQYF. The genes are TRBV28 and TRBJ2-4; maybe TRBD2 (6 bases). V was cut by 7 bases and J by 1 base, with 17 bases left in between. CDR1 and CDR2 (germline): MDHEN, SYDVKM. The CDR3 totals 16 residues.

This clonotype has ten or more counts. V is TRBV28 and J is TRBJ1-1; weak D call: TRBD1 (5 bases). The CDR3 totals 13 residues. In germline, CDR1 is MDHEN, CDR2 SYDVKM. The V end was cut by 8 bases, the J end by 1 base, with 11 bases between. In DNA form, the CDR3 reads TGTGCCAGCTGGCAGGGTGGGAACACTGAAGCTTTCTTT. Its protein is CASWQGGNTEAFF.

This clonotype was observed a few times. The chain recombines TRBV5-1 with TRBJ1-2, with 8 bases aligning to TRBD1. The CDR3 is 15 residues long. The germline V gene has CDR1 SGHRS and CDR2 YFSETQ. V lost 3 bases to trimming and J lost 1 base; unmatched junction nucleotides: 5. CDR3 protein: CASSSETGVNYGYTF. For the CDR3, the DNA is TGCGCCAGCAGCTCAGAGACAGGGGTTAACTATGGCTACACCTTC.

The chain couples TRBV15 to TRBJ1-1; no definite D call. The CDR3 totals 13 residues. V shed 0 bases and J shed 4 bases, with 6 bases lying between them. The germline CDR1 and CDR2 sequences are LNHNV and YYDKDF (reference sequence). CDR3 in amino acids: CATSRDRGTEAFF. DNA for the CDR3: TGTGCCACCAGCAGAGATCGGGGCACTGAAGCTTTCTTT.